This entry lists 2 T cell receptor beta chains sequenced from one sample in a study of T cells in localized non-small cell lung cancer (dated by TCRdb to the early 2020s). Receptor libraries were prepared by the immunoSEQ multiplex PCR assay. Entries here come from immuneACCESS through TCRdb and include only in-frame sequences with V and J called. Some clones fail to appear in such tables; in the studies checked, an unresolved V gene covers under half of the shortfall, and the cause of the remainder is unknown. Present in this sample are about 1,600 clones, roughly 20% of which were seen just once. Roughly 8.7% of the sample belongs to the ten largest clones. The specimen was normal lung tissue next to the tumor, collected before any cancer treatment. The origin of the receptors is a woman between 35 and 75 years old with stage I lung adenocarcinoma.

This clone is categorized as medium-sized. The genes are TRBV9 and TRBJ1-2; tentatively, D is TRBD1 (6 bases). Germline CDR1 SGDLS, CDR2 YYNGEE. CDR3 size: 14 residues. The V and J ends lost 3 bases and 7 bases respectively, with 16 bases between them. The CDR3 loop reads CASSALGVGGGYTF. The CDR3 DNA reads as TGTGCCAGCAGCGCCTTGGGGGTAGGGGGTGGCTACACCTTC.

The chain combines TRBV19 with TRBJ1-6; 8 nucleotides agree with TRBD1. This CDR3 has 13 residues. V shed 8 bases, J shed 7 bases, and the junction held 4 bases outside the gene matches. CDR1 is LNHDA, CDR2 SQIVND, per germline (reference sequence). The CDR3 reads CASSNRGNSPLHF. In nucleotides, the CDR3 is TGTGCCAGTTCTAACAGGGGGAATTCACCCCTCCACTTT.